This passage covers 24 T cell receptor beta chains from one sample sequenced in a study of post-analysis software for immune sequencing data. Overall study findings and caveats: Five TRBV segments were significantly more frequent in patients than in controls. TRBV5-6, TRBV5-1 and TRBV20-1 were among these segments.

No antigen is known for these receptors. Prepared libraries of TCR beta cDNA carried unique molecular identifiers. In TCRdb, the PCR reads were re-called with MiXCR into one record per CDR3 protein. The table records roughly 540,000 distinct CDR3 sequences, around a third of them present only once. What was sequenced was blood. The source of these receptors is a girl younger than 18 with multiple sclerosis.

J is TRBJ2-1 and V is TRBV6-5; 9 bases are shared with TRBD1. Trimming cost V 4 bases and J 8 bases; bases outside gene matches: 6. The CDR3 covers 14 residues. CDR1 is MNHEY, CDR2 SVGAGI, per germline. The CDR3 DNA follows: TGTGCCAGCAGTTTCGGGACAGGGAACTATGAGCAGTTCTTC. Its translation is CASSFGTGNYEQFF.

This clonotype was picked up a small number of times. The rearrangement joins TRBV27 to TRBJ2-5; 8 bases agree with TRBD1. Germline loops: CDR1 MNHEY, CDR2 SMNVEV (reference sequence). V was clipped by 8 bases and J by 1 base; unmatched bases: 9. The CDR3 extends over 15 amino acids. CDR3 residues: CASCSGGRPQETQYF. Here the CDR3 DNA reads TGTGCCAGCTGCTCAGGGGGCCGACCCCAAGAGACCCAGTACTTC.

This clonotype was counted ten times or more. The junction departs from the called germline gene at one end, perhaps through a read error. The gene calls are TRBV5-1 and TRBJ2-5, with D uncertain. Per germline, CDR1 SGHRS and CDR2 YFSETQ. The CDR3 extends over 14 amino acids. The CDR3 DNA reads as TGTGCCAGCAGCTTAGGTCAGGACCAAGAGACCCAGTACTTC. Its protein is CASSLGQDQETQYF.

This clonotype was counted between two and nine times. The J gene is TRBJ1-1, the V gene TRBV5-6; D gene uncertain. The germline V gene encodes CDR1 SGHDT and CDR2 YYEEEE. The CDR3 covers 13 residues. V dropped 3 bases and J dropped 1 base, with 7 bases sitting between them. The chain's CDR3 is CASSSSRNTEAFF. Here the CDR3 DNA reads TGTGCCAGCAGCTCCTCAAGGAACACTGAAGCTTTCTTT.

The chain carries TRBV6-5 and TRBJ2-1, with a weak D call TRBD2 (6 bases). The V gene lost 6 bases and the J gene lost 9 bases, with 18 bases spanning the gap. Germline CDR1 reads MNHEY; CDR2 reads SVGAGI. The CDR3 has 14 amino acids. DNA for the CDR3: TGTGCCAGCAGCGGCGTGGGAGGAGGGACTGAGCAGTTCTTC. It translates to CASSGVGGGTEQFF.

This clonotype was seen only a few times. V and J are TRBV7-2 and TRBJ1-2, with 9 bases identical to TRBD1. This CDR3 has 15 residues. Losses at the gene ends were 4 bases for V and 6 bases for J; bases not matched to a gene: 9. The V gene's germline CDR1 is SGHTA and CDR2 FQGNSA. The CDR3 loop reads CASSSMGQGRDGYTF. CDR3 in DNA: TGTGCCAGCAGCTCGATGGGACAGGGAAGGGATGGCTACACCTTC.

CDR3: CASSQVIGPLSEKLFF. Here the CDR3 DNA reads TGCGCCAGCAGCCAAGTAATCGGGCCCCTCTCGGAAAAACTGTTTTTT. The chain carries TRBV4-1 and TRBJ1-4; no clear D gene. Trimming removed 1 base at V and 8 bases at J, with 17 bases between. CDR1 is MGHRA, CDR2 YSYEKL, per germline. CDR3 length equals 16 residues.

This chain uses TRBV20-1 with TRBJ2-1; 7 nucleotides align to TRBD2. Germline-derived CDR1 and CDR2 are DFQATT and SNEGSKA (reference sequence). The CDR3 consists of 14 residues. The V and J ends lost 6 bases and 5 bases, in that order; junction bases with no gene match: 10. The CDR3 DNA sequence: TGCAGTGCGCGGGACTACGTAAAGGACAATGAGCAGTTCTTC. Translating gives CSARDYVKDNEQFF.

The genes are TRBV6-6 and TRBJ2-1, with 10 nucleotides matching TRBD2. Losses at the gene ends were 2 bases for V and 4 bases for J; bases not matched to a gene: 2. This CDR3 contains 15 residues. CDR1 is MNHNY and CDR2 is SVGAGI in the germline V gene (reference sequence). In DNA form, the CDR3 reads TGTGCCAGCAGTTACGGTAGCGGGGGGTACAATGAGCAGTTCTTC. Translating it yields CASSYGSGGYNEQFF.

The genes are TRBV11-2 and TRBJ2-5; weak D call: TRBD1 (6 bases). The CDR3 covers 14 residues. Looked up from germline, CDR1 is SGHAT and CDR2 is FQNNGV. Between the trimmed V and J ends, which lost 0 bases and 2 bases, there was a span of 7 bases. CDR3 bases: TGTGCCAGCAGCTTAGAGGGGGCTCAAGAGACCCAGTACTTC. Translating gives CASSLEGAQETQYF.

This clonotype appeared a few times. The chain employs TRBV20-1 and TRBJ2-5; D remains ambiguous. This CDR3 contains 12 residues. V was shortened by 0 bases and J by 11 bases, with 13 bases between the two germline ends. Germline CDR1 DFQATT, CDR2 SNEGSKA (reference sequence). In DNA, the CDR3 is TGCAGTGCTAGAGATATGAGCGACTCTCAGTACTTC. It specifies CSARDMSDSQYF.

This chain joins TRBV20-1 and TRBJ1-1; D unresolved. CDR3 size: 14 residues. Trimming shortened V by 0 bases and J by 3 bases, and 11 bases separated the two germline ends. Germline CDR1 is DFQATT and CDR2 is SNEGSKA (reference sequence). CDR3 loop: CSARDSRWDTEAFF. The CDR3 nucleotides read TGCAGTGCTAGAGATAGTCGGTGGGACACTGAAGCTTTCTTT.

This rearrangement joins TRBV7-9 to TRBJ2-3, with D possibly TRBD2 on 6 matching bases. Trimming left V 5 bases short and J 2 bases short, with 17 bases between. Germline V gene lookup returns CDR1 SEHNR and CDR2 FQNEAQ (reference sequence). This CDR3 comprises 16 residues. The CDR3 bases are TGTGCCAGCAGCCCCAAGACGGGGGTACCCACAGATACGCAGTATTTT. This sequence encodes CASSPKTGVPTDTQYF.

This rearrangement joins TRBV12-3 or TRBV12-4 to TRBJ1-2, with D hard to call. V was shortened by 4 bases and J by 4 bases, with 13 bases between the two germline ends. This CDR3 comprises 14 residues. The CDR3 nucleotides are TGTGCCAGCAGTTACAGCGTTACCACCTATGGCTACACCTTC. The encoded protein is CASSYSVTTYGYTF.

The chain carries TRBV9 and TRBJ1-5; tentative D call: TRBD1 (5 bases). Germline CDR1 reads SGDLS; CDR2 reads YYNGEE. V gave up 4 bases and J gave up 5 bases, with 13 bases separating them. This CDR3 is 14 amino acids long. CDR3 DNA: TGTGCCAGCAGCCCCGGGGGTGGCGATCAGCCCCAGCATTTT. Translating it yields CASSPGGGDQPQHF. Full variable domain (missing parts from reference TRBV9 and TRBJ1-5): DSGVTQTPKHLITATGQRVTLRCSPRSGDLSVYWYQQSLDQGLQFLIQYYNGEERAKGNILERFSAQQFPDLHSELNLSSLELGDSALYFCASSPGGGDQPQHFGDGTRLSIL.

A few counts support this clonotype. The chain has TRBV27 and TRBJ1-6; D might be TRBD1 (6 bases). The CDR3 length is 14 residues. Germline V CDR1 and CDR2: MNHEY, SMNVEV (reference sequence). The germline V and J ends were trimmed by 6 bases and 14 bases, with 20 bases remaining between them. The CDR3, as DNA: TGTGCCAGCAGCCTTATCGACGGGGGCGCGACCCTCCACTTT. Its protein product is CASSLIDGGATLHF.

This chain connects TRBV7-9 to TRBJ2-5; D is uncertain. The V end was cut by 5 bases, the J end by 0 bases, with 4 bases between. This CDR3 is 12 amino acids long. Germline-derived CDR1 and CDR2 are SEHNR and FQNEAQ (reference sequence). The CDR3 nucleotides read TGTGCCAGCAGCGCCCACCAAGAGACCCAGTACTTC. As protein: CASSAHQETQYF.

This clonotype was observed a few times. The chain is built from TRBV5-1 and TRBJ1-6; D gene unclear. CDR3 size: 14 residues. CDR1 is SGHRS, CDR2 YFSETQ, per germline. V dropped 2 bases and J dropped 4 bases, with 7 bases sitting between them. The CDR3 region is CASSLEEYNSPLHF. The CDR3 DNA reads as TGCGCCAGCAGCTTAGAGGAATATAATTCACCCCTCCACTTT.

This clonotype was seen a handful of times. The J gene is TRBJ2-7, the V gene TRBV18, with TRBD2 matching over 10 bases. CDR3 length: 15 amino acids. The trim removed 4 bases at V and 5 bases at J, leaving 8 bases unmatched. CDR1 KGHSH and CDR2 LQKENI come from the germline V gene. CDR3 residues: CASSLDSGGYDEQYF. CDR3 coding DNA: TGTGCCAGCTCACTAGATAGCGGGGGGTACGACGAGCAGTACTTC.

V and J are TRBV7-2 and TRBJ2-5; 13 positions match TRBD2. Germline assignment: CDR1 SGHTA and CDR2 FQGNSA. Trimming removed 6 bases from V and 3 bases from J; junction bases left unmatched: 13. The CDR3 consists of 18 residues. CDR3 region: CASSSPPGLAGLEETQYF. DNA of the CDR3: TGTGCCAGCAGTTCCCCACCGGGACTAGCGGGGCTCGAAGAGACCCAGTACTTC.

This rearrangement joins TRBV5-6 to TRBJ2-7; D unclear. Germline V gene data show CDR1 as SGHDT and CDR2 as YYEEEE. The CDR3 extends over 14 amino acids. V was cut by 4 bases and J by 3 bases, with 14 bases left in between. CDR3 amino acids: CASSGNYALYEQYF. Written as DNA, the CDR3 is TGTGCCAGCAGCGGGAATTACGCGCTCTACGAGCAGTACTTC.

This clonotype has more than one count but fewer than ten. V and J are TRBV28 and TRBJ2-4; 7 positions match TRBD2. The germline V gene has CDR1 MDHEN and CDR2 SYDVKM. This CDR3 region has 13 residues. With V trimmed by 5 bases and J by 13 bases, 11 bases remained unmatched. The CDR3 DNA reads as TGTGCCAGCAGTGCCCCTTTGAGGGAGGGCCAGTACTTC. This codes for CASSAPLREGQYF.

This clonotype has a count of ten or more. J is TRBJ2-1 and V is TRBV4-2, with D possibly matching TRBD2 (6 bases). V was clipped by 4 bases and J by 8 bases, with 18 bases between them. The CDR3 is 15 amino acids. From germline, CDR1 is LGHNA and CDR2 YNFKEQ. The CDR3 here is CASSPDGGGSDEQFF. CDR3 nucleotides: TGTGCCAGCAGCCCTGACGGCGGAGGGAGCGATGAGCAGTTCTTC.

The genes are TRBV10-2 and TRBJ2-1; 11 nucleotides line up with TRBD1. The germline CDR1 and CDR2 sequences are WSHSY and SAAADI. V lost 6 bases to trimming and J lost 8 bases; unmatched junction nucleotides: 6. The CDR3 runs to 14 residues. The CDR3 loop reads CASSPGTGGYEQFF. CDR3 DNA sequence: TGCGCCAGCAGCCCAGGGACAGGGGGGTATGAGCAGTTCTTC.